This T cell receptor beta chain was obtained from a study of T-cell memory formation after mild COVID-19. Study-wide background: Largely, the TCR clusters proved donor specific.

The CDR3 is 16 residues long. Deletions cut 0 bases from V and 1 base from J, with 12 bases between. CDR1 MNHEY and CDR2 SVGAGI come from the germline V gene. This clonotype was observed a handful of times. Barcoded TCR alpha and TCR beta cDNA libraries with UMIs came from 5'RACE using constant-segment primers. TCRdb recomputed calls from the 5' RACE reads with MiXCR, one row per CDR3 protein. The repertoire includes a few hundred thousand distinct CDR3 sequences, roughly 21% of them detected once, and around 9.2% sits in the top ten. The chain is built from TRBV6-5 and TRBJ1-1; no firm D call. This clonotype originated in an adult woman who had mild COVID-19 (a few samples of this study predate the infection). Cell type and time point are not known. The source material was PBMCs or a T cell subset sorted from them (not recorded which). The CDR3 DNA follows: TGTGCCAGCAGTTACTCGGACTATGCCCAGAACACTGAAGCTTTCTTT. Translation: CASSYSDYAQNTEAFF.